This is a list of T cell receptor beta chains from one sample in a study of blood T cell repertoires in COVID-19. Produced via immunoSEQ multiplex PCR; TCRdb's table is partial and in-frame only. Altogether roughly 200,000 clones are present, 88% being singletons, with the ten largest covering around 2.7%. Sequences were obtained from PBMCs or T cells enriched from blood (not recorded which). All receptors come from a woman aged 30 to 39 who had recovered from COVID-19. The CDR3 runs from the conserved cysteine through the conserved F or W. D genes are given only for firm matches. The size of a clone is reported for some rows only, either as once, few or many, or as a class for expanded clones.

v_call	d_call	j_call	clone_size	cdr3_length	cdr3_aa	cdr3_nt
TRBV3-1/TRBV3-2	TRBD1	TRBJ1-3	once	14	CASSQPGQGNTIYF	TGTGCCAGCAGCCAGCCGGGACAGGGAAACACCATATATTTT
TRBV9	-	TRBJ1-1	few	13	CASSPSPGTEAFF	TGTGCCAGCAGCCCCAGTCCGGGGACTGAAGCTTTCTTT
TRBV4-3	-	TRBJ2-4	-	13	CASSQEPDSPEYF	TGCGCCAGCAGCCAAGAGCCGGACAGCCCGGAGTACTTC
TRBV7-8	-	TRBJ1-1	-	14	CASSLGQGNTEAFF	TGTGCCAGCAGCTTAGGGCAGGGTAACACTGAAGCTTTCTTT
TRBV9	-	TRBJ2-3	-	14	CASSVVPGADTQYF	TGTGCCAGCAGCGTAGTCCCAGGTGCAGATACGCAGTATTTT
TRBV7-9	TRBD1	TRBJ2-7	few	15	CASSLVGTGRNEQYF	TGTGCCAGCAGCTTAGTTGGGACAGGGCGGAACGAGCAGTACTTC
TRBV4-3	-	TRBJ1-4	-	14	CASSQGQGNEKLFF	TGCGCCAGCAGCCAAGGTCAGGGGAATGAAAAACTGTTTTTT
TRBV19	-	TRBJ1-2	-	14	CASSIPGVNYGYTF	TGTGCCAGTAGTATACCAGGTGTTAACTATGGCTACACCTTC
TRBV27	-	TRBJ2-7	-	13	CASSLSRSYEQYF	TGTGCCAGCAGTTTATCGCGCTCCTACGAGCAGTACTTC
TRBV4-1	-	TRBJ2-7	-	14	CASSQDPGTPGQYF	TGCGCCAGCAGCCAAGACCCCGGGACTCCTGGGCAGTACTTC
TRBV4-2	-	TRBJ1-1	-	15	CASSQDPRAATEAFF	TGTGCCAGCAGCCAAGACCCCAGGGCTGCCACTGAAGCTTTCTTT
TRBV7-2	-	TRBJ2-7	-	16	CASSLAPGGQGLEQYF	TGTGCCAGCAGCTTAGCGCCTGGGGGACAAGGACTCGAGCAGTACTTC
TRBV19	-	TRBJ2-5	-	12	CASSIPQETQYF	TGTGCCAGTAGTATACCACAAGAGACCCAGTACTTC
TRBV29-1	TRBD1	TRBJ1-2	-	13	CSVNRDRGDGYTF	TGCAGCGTTAACCGGGACAGGGGTGATGGCTACACCTTC
TRBV6-1	-	TRBJ1-4	many	15	CASSESDGSGEKLFF	TGTGCCAGCAGTGAAAGCGACGGATCGGGTGAAAAACTGTTTTTT
TRBV12-5	-	TRBJ2-3	-	16	CASGLETGWGTDTQYF	TGTGCTAGTGGGCTCGAGACAGGATGGGGCACAGATACGCAGTATTTT
TRBV5-6	TRBD1	TRBJ1-4	-	16	CASSLVKDRGPEKLFF	TGTGCCAGCAGCTTGGTAAAGGACAGGGGGCCTGAAAAACTGTTTTTT
TRBV7-9	TRBD2	TRBJ2-7	-	16	CASSFEGGTRVDEQYF	TGTGCCAGCAGCTTCGAAGGCGGGACTAGAGTCGACGAGCAGTACTTC
TRBV11-2	-	TRBJ2-5	once	11	CASSSEETQYF	TGTGCCAGCAGCTCCGAGGAGACCCAGTACTTC
TRBV12-3/TRBV12-4	-	TRBJ2-1	-	13	CASRNTGPNEQFF	TGTGCCAGCAGGAATACAGGGCCCAATGAGCAGTTCTTC
TRBV12-3/TRBV12-4	-	TRBJ1-1	-	13	CASSPTRDTEAFF	TGTGCCAGCAGTCCGACTAGGGACACTGAAGCTTTCTTT
TRBV19	TRBD1	TRBJ1-5	-	13	CASSRQGPTPQHF	TGTGCCAGTAGCCGACAGGGACCCACGCCCCAGCATTTT
TRBV3-1/TRBV3-2	TRBD2	TRBJ2-2	-	15	CASSQFSGDTGELFF	TGTGCCAGCAGCCAATTCAGCGGGGACACCGGGGAGCTGTTTTTT
TRBV19	TRBD1	TRBJ2-3	-	16	CASRGDRDRGIDTQYF	TGTGCCAGTAGAGGGGACCGGGACAGGGGGATAGATACGCAGTATTTT
TRBV27	-	TRBJ2-1	-	16	CASTPSVGDSYNEQFF	TGTGCCAGCACCCCATCTGTCGGGGACTCCTACAATGAGCAGTTCTTC
TRBV25-1	-	TRBJ2-3	-	10	CASRSGTQYF	TGTGCCAGCAGGAGTGGTACGCAGTATTTT
TRBV11-3	TRBD1	TRBJ2-1	-	15	CASSHGRGRRNEQFF	TGTGCCAGCAGCCACGGAAGGGGGCGCCGGAATGAGCAGTTCTTC
TRBV15	TRBD1	TRBJ1-2	-	16	CATSGELTGVPYGYTF	TGTGCCACCAGCGGAGAGCTAACAGGGGTCCCCTATGGCTACACCTTC
TRBV14	-	TRBJ2-7	-	13	CASSQALLPEQYF	TGTGCCAGCAGCCAAGCCTTACTTCCAGAGCAGTACTTC
TRBV24-1	TRBD1	TRBJ2-7	once	15	CATRPYRGVSYEQYF	TGTGCCACCAGACCATACAGGGGGGTCTCCTACGAGCAGTACTTC
TRBV7-2	-	TRBJ2-1	-	16	CASSLTGRGAYNEQFF	TGTGCCAGCAGCTTAACGGGTCGGGGGGCATACAATGAGCAGTTCTTC
TRBV4-2	TRBD2	TRBJ2-1	-	15	CASSQTSGVYNEQFF	TGTGCCAGCAGCCAAACTAGCGGAGTTTACAATGAGCAGTTCTTC
TRBV4-3	TRBD1	TRBJ1-3	-	15	CASSSDRGAGNTIYF	TGCGCCAGCAGCTCGGACAGGGGGGCTGGAAACACCATATATTTT
TRBV7-9	TRBD2	TRBJ2-3	-	14	CASIERGGTDTQYF	TGTGCCAGCATCGAGCGGGGGGGCACAGATACGCAGTATTTT
TRBV10-3	-	TRBJ1-2	-	14	CAISEGGEAYGYTF	TGTGCCATCAGTGAGGGGGGGGAGGCCTATGGCTACACCTTC
TRBV18	TRBD1	TRBJ1-3	few	14	CASSVQGTGNTIYF	TGTGCCAGCTCAGTACAGGGGACTGGAAACACCATATATTTT
TRBV4-3	-	TRBJ1-5	-	15	CASSQDIGSDQPQHF	TGCGCCAGCAGCCAAGATATTGGGAGTGATCAGCCCCAGCATTTT
TRBV10-1	TRBD2	TRBJ2-5	-	16	CASSETSGVPQETQYF	TGCGCCAGCAGTGAGACTAGCGGGGTACCCCAAGAGACCCAGTACTTC
TRBV3-1/TRBV3-2	TRBD1	TRBJ1-4	-	15	CASSQPQGGNEKLFF	TGTGCCAGCAGCCAACCACAGGGGGGGAATGAAAAACTGTTTTTT
TRBV2	TRBD1	TRBJ1-2	-	15	CASSVVGGGKRGYTF	TGTGCCAGCAGTGTGGTAGGGGGCGGTAAACGAGGCTACACCTTC
TRBV12-2	-	TRBJ1-3	-	16	CASRRKGTGAGNTIYF	TGTGCAAGTCGCAGAAAAGGGACAGGGGCTGGAAACACCATATATTTT
TRBV7-8	TRBD1	TRBJ2-7	once	18	CASSLNAVGGQGPYEQYF	TGTGCCAGCAGCTTAAATGCAGTAGGGGGACAGGGCCCCTACGAGCAGTACTTC
TRBV5-8	-	TRBJ2-4	-	15	CASSLNGGPRGIQYF	TGTGCCAGCAGCCTGAACGGGGGGCCGCGGGGCATTCAGTACTTC
TRBV27	TRBD1	TRBJ2-7	-	15	CASSLSGTGAYEQYF	TGTGCCAGCAGTTTGAGCGGGACAGGGGCCTACGAGCAGTACTTC
TRBV4-3	-	TRBJ1-2	-	16	CASSQDPARGLGGYTF	TGCGCCAGCAGCCAAGATCCGGCCAGGGGCTTAGGGGGCTACACCTTC
TRBV11-3	TRBD2	TRBJ2-1	once	14	CASSLLAGSFEQFF	TGTGCCAGCAGCTTACTAGCGGGGTCATTTGAGCAGTTCTTC
TRBV11-2	-	TRBJ1-2	-	15	CASSLKERAWGGYTF	TGTGCCAGCAGCTTAAAGGAACGGGCCTGGGGCGGCTACACCTTC
TRBV5-6	-	TRBJ1-1	once	11	CASSFGSEAFF	TGTGCCAGCAGCTTCGGTAGCGAAGCTTTCTTT
TRBV27	TRBD2	TRBJ2-1	few	18	CASSPIGTSGGSYNEQFF	TGTGCCAGCAGTCCGATAGGGACTAGCGGGGGCTCCTACAATGAGCAGTTCTTC
TRBV18	-	TRBJ2-2	-	12	CASRGVIGELFF	TGTGCCAGCCGCGGGGTTATCGGGGAGCTGTTTTTT
TRBV6-5	-	TRBJ2-7	-	13	CASRKQGSYEQYF	TGTGCCAGCAGGAAACAGGGTTCCTACGAGCAGTACTTC
TRBV27	-	TRBJ2-7	-	11	CASAAGFRQYF	TGTGCCAGCGCCGCAGGGTTTCGGCAGTACTTC
TRBV5-1	-	TRBJ2-2	-	15	CASSLVAGNTGELFF	TGCGCCAGCAGCTTGGTGGCGGGAAATACCGGGGAGCTGTTTTTT
TRBV29-1	-	TRBJ2-1	-	12	CSVDVRSSEQFF	TGCAGCGTTGATGTCCGTAGCAGTGAGCAGTTCTTC
TRBV27	TRBD1	TRBJ2-3	-	14	CASSSRQGADTQYF	TGTGCCAGCAGTTCTCGACAGGGGGCAGATACGCAGTATTTT